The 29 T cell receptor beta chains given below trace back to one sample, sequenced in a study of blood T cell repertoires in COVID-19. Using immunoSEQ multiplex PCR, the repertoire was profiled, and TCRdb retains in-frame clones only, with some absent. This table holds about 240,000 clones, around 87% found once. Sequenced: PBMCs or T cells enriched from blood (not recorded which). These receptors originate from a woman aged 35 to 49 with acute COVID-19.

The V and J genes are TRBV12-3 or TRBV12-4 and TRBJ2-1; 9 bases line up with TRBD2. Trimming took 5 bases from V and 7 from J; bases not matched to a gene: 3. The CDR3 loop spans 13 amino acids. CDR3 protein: CASSSGRFNEQFF. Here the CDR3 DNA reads TGTGCCAGCAGTAGCGGGAGGTTTAATGAGCAGTTCTTC.

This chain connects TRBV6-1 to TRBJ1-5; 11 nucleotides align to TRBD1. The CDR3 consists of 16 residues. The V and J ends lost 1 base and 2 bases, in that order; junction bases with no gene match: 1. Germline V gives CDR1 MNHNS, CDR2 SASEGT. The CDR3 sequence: CASSEGTGGRNQPQHF. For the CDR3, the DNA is TGTGCCAGCAGTGAAGGGACAGGGGGCCGCAATCAGCCCCAGCATTTT.

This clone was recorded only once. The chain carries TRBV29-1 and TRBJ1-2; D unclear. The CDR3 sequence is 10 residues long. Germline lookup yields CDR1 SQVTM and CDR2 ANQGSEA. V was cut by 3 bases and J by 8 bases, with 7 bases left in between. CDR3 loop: CSVDVQGYTF. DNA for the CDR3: TGCAGCGTTGATGTACAAGGCTACACCTTC.

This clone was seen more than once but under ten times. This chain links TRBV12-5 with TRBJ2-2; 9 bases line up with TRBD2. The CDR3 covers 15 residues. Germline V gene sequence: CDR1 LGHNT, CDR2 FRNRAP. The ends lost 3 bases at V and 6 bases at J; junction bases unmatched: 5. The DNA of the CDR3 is TGTGCTAGTGGTTTAGCGGCGGGAGGGCCCGGGGAGCTGTTTTTT. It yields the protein CASGLAAGGPGELFF.

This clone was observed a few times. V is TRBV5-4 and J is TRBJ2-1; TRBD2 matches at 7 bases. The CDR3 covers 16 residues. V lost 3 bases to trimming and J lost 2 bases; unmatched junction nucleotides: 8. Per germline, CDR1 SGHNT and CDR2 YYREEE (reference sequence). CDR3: CASSSTSAGAYNEQFF. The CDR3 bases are TGTGCCAGCAGCTCTACTAGCGCGGGGGCCTACAATGAGCAGTTCTTC.

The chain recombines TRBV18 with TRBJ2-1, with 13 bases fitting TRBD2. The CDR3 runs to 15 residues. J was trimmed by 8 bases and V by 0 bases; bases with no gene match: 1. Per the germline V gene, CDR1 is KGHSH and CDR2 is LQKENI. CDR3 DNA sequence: TGTGCCAGCTCACCACCGGGGACTAGCGGGGATGAGCAGTTCTTC. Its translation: CASSPPGTSGDEQFF.

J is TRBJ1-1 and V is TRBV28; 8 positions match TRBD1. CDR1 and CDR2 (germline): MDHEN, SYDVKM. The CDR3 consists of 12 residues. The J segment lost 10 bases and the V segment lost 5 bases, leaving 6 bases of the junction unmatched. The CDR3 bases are TGTGCCAGCAGTCTCTCAGGACAGGGAGCTTTCTTT. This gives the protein CASSLSGQGAFF.

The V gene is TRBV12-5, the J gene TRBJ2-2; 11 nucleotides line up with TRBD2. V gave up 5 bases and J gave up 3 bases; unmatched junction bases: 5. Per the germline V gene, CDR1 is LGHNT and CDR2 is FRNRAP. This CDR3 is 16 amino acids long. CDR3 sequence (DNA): TGTGCTAGTGGTACTACTAGCGGGGGATACACCGGGGAGCTGTTTTTT. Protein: CASGTTSGGYTGELFF.

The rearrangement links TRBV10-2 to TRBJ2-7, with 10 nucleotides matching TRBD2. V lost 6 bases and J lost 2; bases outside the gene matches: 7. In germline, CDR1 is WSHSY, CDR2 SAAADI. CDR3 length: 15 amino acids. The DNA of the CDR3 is TGCGCCAGCAGGCGGACTAGCGGCAGACCCTACGAGCAGTACTTC. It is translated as CASRRTSGRPYEQYF.

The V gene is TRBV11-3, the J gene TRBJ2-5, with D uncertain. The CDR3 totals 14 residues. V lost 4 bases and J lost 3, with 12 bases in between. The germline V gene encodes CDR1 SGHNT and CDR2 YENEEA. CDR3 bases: TGTGCCAGCAGCTCATACTACCGAGAAGAGACCCAGTACTTC. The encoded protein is CASSSYYREETQYF. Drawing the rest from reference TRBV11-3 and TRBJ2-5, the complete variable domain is EAGVVQSPRYKIIEKKQPVAFWCNPISGHNTLYWYLQNLGQGPELLIRYENEEAVDDSQLPKDRFSAERLKGVDSTLKIQPAELGDSAVYLCASSSYYREETQYFGPGTRLLVL.

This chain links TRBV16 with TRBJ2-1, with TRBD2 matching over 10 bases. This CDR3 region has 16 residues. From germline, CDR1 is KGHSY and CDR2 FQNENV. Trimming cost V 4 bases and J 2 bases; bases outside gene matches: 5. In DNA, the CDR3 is TGTGCCAGCAGCCCCCCTAGCGGGAGCGCCTACAATGAGCAGTTCTTC. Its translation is CASSPPSGSAYNEQFF.

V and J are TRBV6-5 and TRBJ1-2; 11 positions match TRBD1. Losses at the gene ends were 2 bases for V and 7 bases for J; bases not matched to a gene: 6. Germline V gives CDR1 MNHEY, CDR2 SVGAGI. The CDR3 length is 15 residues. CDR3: CASSYAGTGGFGYTF. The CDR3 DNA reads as TGTGCCAGCAGTTACGCGGGGACAGGGGGATTTGGCTACACCTTC.

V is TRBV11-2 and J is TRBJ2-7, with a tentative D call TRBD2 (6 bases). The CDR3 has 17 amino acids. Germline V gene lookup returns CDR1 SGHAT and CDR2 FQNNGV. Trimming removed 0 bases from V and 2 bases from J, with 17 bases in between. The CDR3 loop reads CASSLDRAGLYAYEQYF. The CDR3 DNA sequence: TGTGCCAGCAGCTTAGATCGGGCGGGGCTCTACGCCTACGAGCAGTACTTC.

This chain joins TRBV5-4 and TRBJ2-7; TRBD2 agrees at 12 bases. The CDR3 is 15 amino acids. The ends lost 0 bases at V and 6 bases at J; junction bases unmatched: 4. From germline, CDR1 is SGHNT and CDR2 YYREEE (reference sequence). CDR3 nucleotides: TGTGCCAGCAGCTTGGCCGAACTAGCGGGAGGCGAGCAGTACTTC. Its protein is CASSLAELAGGEQYF.

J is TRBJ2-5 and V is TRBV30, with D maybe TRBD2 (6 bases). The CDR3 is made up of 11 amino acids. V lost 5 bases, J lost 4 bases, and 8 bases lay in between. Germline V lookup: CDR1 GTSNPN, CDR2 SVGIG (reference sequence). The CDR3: CAWQRAETQYF. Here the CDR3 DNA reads TGTGCCTGGCAGCGGGCAGAGACCCAGTACTTC. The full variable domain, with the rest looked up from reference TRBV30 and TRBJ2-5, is SQTIHQWPATLVQPVGSPLSLECTVEGTSNPNLYWYRQAAGRGLQLLFYSVGIGQISSEVPQNLSASRPQDRQFILSSKKLLLSDSGFYLCAWQRAETQYFGPGTRLLVL.

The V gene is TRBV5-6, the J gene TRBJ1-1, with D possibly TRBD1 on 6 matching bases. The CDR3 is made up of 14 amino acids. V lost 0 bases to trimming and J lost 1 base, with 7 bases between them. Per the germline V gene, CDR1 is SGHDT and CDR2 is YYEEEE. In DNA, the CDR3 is TGTGCCAGCAGCTTGGCGGGACAGAACACTGAAGCTTTCTTT. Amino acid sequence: CASSLAGQNTEAFF.

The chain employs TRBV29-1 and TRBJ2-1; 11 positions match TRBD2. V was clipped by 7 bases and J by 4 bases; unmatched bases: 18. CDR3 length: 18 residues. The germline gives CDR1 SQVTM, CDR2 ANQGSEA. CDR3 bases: TGCAGCGCTGCTAGGCTTAGTGGTAGCGGGAGGGCGTACAATGAGCAGTTCTTC. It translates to CSAARLSGSGRAYNEQFF.

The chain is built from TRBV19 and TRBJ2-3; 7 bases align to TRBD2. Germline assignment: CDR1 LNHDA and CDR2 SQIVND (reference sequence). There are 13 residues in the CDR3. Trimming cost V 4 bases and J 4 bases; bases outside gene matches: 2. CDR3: CASSSTSADTQYF. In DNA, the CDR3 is TGTGCCAGTAGTAGTACTAGCGCAGATACGCAGTATTTT. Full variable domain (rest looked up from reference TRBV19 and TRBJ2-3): DGGITQSPKYLFRKEGQNVTLSCEQNLNHDAMYWYRQDPGQGLRLIYYSQIVNDFQKGDIAEGYSVSREKKESFPLTVTSAQKNPTAFYLCASSSTSADTQYFGPGTRLTVL.

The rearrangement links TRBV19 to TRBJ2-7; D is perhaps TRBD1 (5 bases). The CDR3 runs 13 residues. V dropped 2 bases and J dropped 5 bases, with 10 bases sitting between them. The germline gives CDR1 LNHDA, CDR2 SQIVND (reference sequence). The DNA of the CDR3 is TGTGCCAGTAGTATACAGGGTAGCCACGAGCAGTACTTC. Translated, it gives CASSIQGSHEQYF.

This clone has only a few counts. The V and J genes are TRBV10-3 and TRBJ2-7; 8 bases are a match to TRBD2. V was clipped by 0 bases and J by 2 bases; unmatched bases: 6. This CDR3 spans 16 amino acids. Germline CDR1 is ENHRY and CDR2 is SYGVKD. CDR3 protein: CAISESKSGSPYEQYF. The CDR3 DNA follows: TGTGCCATCAGTGAGTCGAAAAGCGGGAGTCCCTACGAGCAGTACTTC.

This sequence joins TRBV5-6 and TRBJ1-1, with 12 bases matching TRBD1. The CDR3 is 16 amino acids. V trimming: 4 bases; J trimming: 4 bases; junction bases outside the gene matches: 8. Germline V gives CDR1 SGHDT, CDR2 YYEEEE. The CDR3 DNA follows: TGTGCCAGCAGCCATGGGACAGGGGGCGGGGGCACTGAAGCTTTCTTT. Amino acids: CASSHGTGGGGTEAFF.

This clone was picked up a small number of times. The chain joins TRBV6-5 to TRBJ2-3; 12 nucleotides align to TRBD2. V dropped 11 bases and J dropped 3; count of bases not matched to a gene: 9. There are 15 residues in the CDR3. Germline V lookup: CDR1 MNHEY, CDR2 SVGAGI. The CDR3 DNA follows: TGTGCCTGCCGGGGGACTAGCGGGTCGACAGATACGCAGTATTTT. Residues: CACRGTSGSTDTQYF.

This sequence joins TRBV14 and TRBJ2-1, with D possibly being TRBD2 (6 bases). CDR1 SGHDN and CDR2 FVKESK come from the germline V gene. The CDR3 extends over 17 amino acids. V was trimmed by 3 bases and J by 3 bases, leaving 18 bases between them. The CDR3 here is CASSQGFGGVGYNEQFF. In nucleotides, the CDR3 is TGTGCCAGCAGCCAGGGTTTCGGCGGGGTAGGCTACAATGAGCAGTTCTTC.

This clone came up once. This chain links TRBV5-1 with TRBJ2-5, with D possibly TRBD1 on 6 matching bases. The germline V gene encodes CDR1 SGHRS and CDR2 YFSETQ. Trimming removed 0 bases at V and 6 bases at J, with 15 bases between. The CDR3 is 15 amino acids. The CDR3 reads CASSLDWGRAQTQYF. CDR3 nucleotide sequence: TGCGCCAGCAGCTTGGATTGGGGGCGCGCCCAGACCCAGTACTTC.

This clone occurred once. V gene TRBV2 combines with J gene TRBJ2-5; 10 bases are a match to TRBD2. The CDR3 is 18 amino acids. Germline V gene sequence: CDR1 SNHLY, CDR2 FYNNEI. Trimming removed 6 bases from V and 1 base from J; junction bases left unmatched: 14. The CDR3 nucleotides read TGTGCCAGCAGGAAGGAGCTAGCGGGAGTCAAGCCCCAAGAGACCCAGTACTTC. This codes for CASRKELAGVKPQETQYF.

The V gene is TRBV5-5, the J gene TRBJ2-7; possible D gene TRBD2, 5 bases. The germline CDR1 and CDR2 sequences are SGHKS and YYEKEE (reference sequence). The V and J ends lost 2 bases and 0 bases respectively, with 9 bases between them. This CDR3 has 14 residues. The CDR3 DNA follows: TGTGCCAGCAGCTTTGAAGGGAGCTCCTACGAGCAGTACTTC. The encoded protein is CASSFEGSSYEQYF.

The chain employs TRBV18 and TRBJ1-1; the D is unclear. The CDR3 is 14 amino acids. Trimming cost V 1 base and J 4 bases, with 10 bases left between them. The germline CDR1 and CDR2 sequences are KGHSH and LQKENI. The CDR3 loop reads CASSPLPRSTEAFF. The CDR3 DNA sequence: TGTGCCAGCTCACCACTTCCCCGGAGCACTGAAGCTTTCTTT.

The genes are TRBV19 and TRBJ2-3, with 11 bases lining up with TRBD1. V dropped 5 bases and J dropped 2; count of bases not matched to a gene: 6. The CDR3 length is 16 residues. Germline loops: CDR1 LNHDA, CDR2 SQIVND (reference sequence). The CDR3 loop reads CASSPGTGGVTDTQYF. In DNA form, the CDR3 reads TGTGCCAGTAGTCCGGGGACAGGGGGTGTCACAGATACGCAGTATTTT.

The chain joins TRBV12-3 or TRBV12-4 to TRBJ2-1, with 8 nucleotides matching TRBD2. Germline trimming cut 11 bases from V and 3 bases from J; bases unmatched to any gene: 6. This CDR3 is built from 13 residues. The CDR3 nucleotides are TGTGCCTGCGTACGGGAGGGCTACAATGAGCAGTTCTTC. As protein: CACVREGYNEQFF.